This TCR beta chain appears in the sequencing data of a study of follicular helper T cells after annual influenza vaccination. The CDR3 totals 16 residues. Trimming cost V 7 bases and J 1 base, with 19 bases left between them. Germline V gene lookup returns CDR1 MDHEN and CDR2 SYDVKM. Described time point: 2015-2016 season, 7 days after influenza vaccination. Assay: immunoSEQ multiplex PCR; the TCRdb copy retains only in-frame clones and omits some. Seen here are about 5,600 clones, approximately 81% observed once, and the top ten hold about 2.5%. The chain couples TRBV28 to TRBJ1-1; D gene ambiguous. The material sequenced was CXCR5+ CD38- circulating T follicular helper cells from blood, taken 7 days after influenza vaccination. Subset reported: circulating Tfh, non-naive CD4+CXCR5+PD-1+ (ICOS+CD38+ or ICOS-CD38-). This sequence was found in an adult who received the influenza vaccine. CDR3 nucleotides: TGTGCCAGCACCATGGGCGGGTATAAGGGGAACACTGAAGCTTTCTTT. Amino acids: CASTMGGYKGNTEAFF.